This TCR beta chain was found in a study of control samples from healthy donors and cancer patients. The germline V gene has CDR1 SNHLY and CDR2 FYNNEI. V shed 2 bases and J 10 bases; nucleotides not matched to a gene: 5. This CDR3 contains 16 residues. Generated by immunoSEQ multiplex PCR, the TCRdb table keeps only in-frame clones and is missing some. The sample gives fewer than 85,000 clones, roughly nine tenths of which show up once; 15% to 18% is in the top ten. This clone was counted a single time. The genes are TRBV2 and TRBJ2-1, with TRBD2 matching over 16 bases. The sequence came from a man aged 25 to 45 in good health. The sample taken for sequencing was blood. This CDR3 is CASSEQGLAGGVEQFF. CDR3 sequence (DNA): TGTGCCAGCAGTGAACAGGGACTAGCGGGAGGGGTCGAGCAGTTCTTC. The full variable domain, with the rest looked up from reference TRBV2 and TRBJ2-1, is EPEVTQTPSHQVTQMGQEVILRCVPISNHLYFYWYRQILGQKVEFLVSFYNNEISEKSEIFDDQFSVERPDGSNFTLKIRSTKLEDSAMYFCASSEQGLAGGVEQFFGPGTRLTVL.